The sequence of this T cell receptor (beta chain) was determined in a study of blood T cells in healthy people across ages. Findings and caveats of the study: Estimates of diversity drawn from one million T cells were considered underestimates.

Next came a second PCR, run for about 7 to 11 cycles, which used a sample-barcoded 5' primer along with a J-beta primer mix. Each cDNA molecule received a tag from a template-switch adaptor that had 12 random nucleotides. TCRdb used MiXCR to reprocess the 5' RACE reads, holding one entry per CDR3 protein. The sample includes hundreds of thousands of distinct CDR3 sequences, 22% of them seen just once. There were at least 6 micrograms of total RNA extracted from every sample. Trimming shortened V by 1 base and J by 6 bases, and 13 bases separated the two germline ends. CDR1 SGHDN and CDR2 FVKESK come from the germline V gene. The CDR3 consists of 14 residues. As for this clonotype: Its antigen remains unidentified.

The source material was blood. This receptor was taken from a man in his 70s in good health. The chain links TRBV14 to TRBJ2-7; D may correspond to TRBD1 or TRBD2 (5 bases each). The CDR3 region is CASSQGLGRREQYF. The CDR3 bases are TGTGCCAGCAGCCAAGGCCTGGGACGCCGCGAGCAGTACTTC.